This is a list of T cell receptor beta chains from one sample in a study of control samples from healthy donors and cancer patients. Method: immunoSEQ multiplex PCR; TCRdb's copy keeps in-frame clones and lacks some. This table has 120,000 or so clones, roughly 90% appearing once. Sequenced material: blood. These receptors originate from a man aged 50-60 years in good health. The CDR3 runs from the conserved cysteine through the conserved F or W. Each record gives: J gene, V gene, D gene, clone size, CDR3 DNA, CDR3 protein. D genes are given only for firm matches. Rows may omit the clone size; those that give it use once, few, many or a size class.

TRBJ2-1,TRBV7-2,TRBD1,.,TGTGCCAGCAGACTTCCAGGGGGTGTGTACAATGAGCAGTTCTTC,CASRLPGGVYNEQFF
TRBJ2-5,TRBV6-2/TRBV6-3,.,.,TGTGCCAGCAGTTATTGGGGACATCCTCAAGAGACCCAGTACTTC,CASSYWGHPQETQYF
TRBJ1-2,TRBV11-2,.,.,TGTGCCAGCAGCTCCGGGACAAACTATGGCTACACCTTC,CASSSGTNYGYTF
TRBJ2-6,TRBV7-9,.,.,TGTGCCAGCAGCTTACGACAAACTGGGGCCAACGTCCTGACTTTC,CASSLRQTGANVLTF
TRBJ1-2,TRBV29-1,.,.,TGCAGCGTTGAGGGGGGGGCCTACTATGGCTACACCTTC,CSVEGGAYYGYTF
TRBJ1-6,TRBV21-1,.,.,TGTGCCAGCAGCGCCCCCGGGACAGGGAGCTCACCCCTCCACTTT,CASSAPGTGSSPLHF
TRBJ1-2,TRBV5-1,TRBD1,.,TGCGCCAGCAGCTCTTTGACAGGGTCGAACTATGGCTACACCTTC,CASSSLTGSNYGYTF
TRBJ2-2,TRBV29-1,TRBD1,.,TGCAGCGTCCACGGGACAGCCACCGGGGAGCTGTTTTTT,CSVHGTATGELFF
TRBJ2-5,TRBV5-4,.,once,TGTGCCAGCAGCTTGGGACTGTCTGAGACCCAGTACTTC,CASSLGLSETQYF
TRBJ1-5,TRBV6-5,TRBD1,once,TGTGCCAGCAGTCCGGGACAGGGAGTTGCCCAGCCCCAGCATTTT,CASSPGQGVAQPQHF
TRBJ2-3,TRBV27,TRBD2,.,TGTGCCAGCAGTAGAAGCGGGGTCGACGTCACAGATACGCAGTATTTT,CASSRSGVDVTDTQYF
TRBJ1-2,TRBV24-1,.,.,TGTGCCACCAGTGACGAACAGAAAAACTATGGCTACACCTTC,CATSDEQKNYGYTF
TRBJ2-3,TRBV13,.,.,TGTGCCAGCAGCTTAAAGCCAGTGCGGCGCACAGATACGCAGTATTTT,CASSLKPVRRTDTQYF
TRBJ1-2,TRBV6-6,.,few,TGTGCCAGCAGTTATCTCAGGGCCAATGGCTACACCTTC,CASSYLRANGYTF
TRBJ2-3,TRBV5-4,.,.,TGTGCCAGCAGCTTGGGAGGGCTTAGCACAGATACGCAGTATTTT,CASSLGGLSTDTQYF
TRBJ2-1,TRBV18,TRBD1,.,TGTGCCAGCTCACCAAGGCTGGGGACAGGGGGCTACAATGAGCAGTTCTTC,CASSPRLGTGGYNEQFF
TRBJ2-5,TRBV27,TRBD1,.,TGTGCCAGCAGTTTAAACAGGGGTGGAGAGACCCAGTACTTC,CASSLNRGGETQYF
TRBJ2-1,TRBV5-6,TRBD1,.,TGTGCCAGCAGCCCCGGGACAGCAAATGAGCAGTTCTTC,CASSPGTANEQFF
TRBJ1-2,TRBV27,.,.,TGTGCCAGCAGTCCCTTCCCGGGGACTAACTATGGCTACACCTTC,CASSPFPGTNYGYTF
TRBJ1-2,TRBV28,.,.,TGTGCCAGCACCCTGGGGCAGGGAAGCTATGGCTACACCTTC,CASTLGQGSYGYTF
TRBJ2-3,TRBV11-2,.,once,TGTGCCAGCAGCCCGGAGGGCGGTACGCAGTATTTT,CASSPEGGTQYF
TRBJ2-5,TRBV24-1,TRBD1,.,TGTGCCACCAGTGATCCGACAGGGGACGGAGAGACCCAGTACTTC,CATSDPTGDGETQYF
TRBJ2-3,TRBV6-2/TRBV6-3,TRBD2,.,TGTGCCAGCAGTTCGGGACTAGCGGGACCGCGTGCGCAGTATTTT,CASSSGLAGPRAQYF
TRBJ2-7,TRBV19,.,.,TGTGCCAGTAGTATAGACAGGAGCTCCTACGAGCAGTACTTC,CASSIDRSSYEQYF
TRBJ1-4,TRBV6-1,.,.,TGTGCCAGCAGTGATATCGACAGGTACAATGAAAAACTGTTTTTT,CASSDIDRYNEKLFF
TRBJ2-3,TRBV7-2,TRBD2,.,TGTGCCAGCAGCGACACTAGCGGCACAGATACGCAGTATTTT,CASSDTSGTDTQYF
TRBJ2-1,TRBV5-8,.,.,TGTGCCAGCAGCTCCGAAGGGGGGTCGGGGAACAATGAGCAGTTCTTC,CASSSEGGSGNNEQFF
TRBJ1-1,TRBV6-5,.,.,TGTGCCAGCAGTCTGGAGACAGGCCCCTCGACTGAAGCTTTCTTT,CASSLETGPSTEAFF
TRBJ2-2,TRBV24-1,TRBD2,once,TGTGCCACCAGTGATTTGGGTCGGGGGGATTCGGGCACCGGGGAGCTGTTTTTT,CATSDLGRGDSGTGELFF
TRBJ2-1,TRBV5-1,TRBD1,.,TGCGCCAGCAGCTTGGGGACAGGGCCCAATGAGCAGTTCTTC,CASSLGTGPNEQFF
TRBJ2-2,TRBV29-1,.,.,TGCAGCGTTGGGACGAACACCGGGGAGCTGTTTTTT,CSVGTNTGELFF
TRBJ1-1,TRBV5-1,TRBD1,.,TGCGCCAGCAGCTCCGGGACAGGAGGTTTAGGCACTGAAGCTTTCTTT,CASSSGTGGLGTEAFF
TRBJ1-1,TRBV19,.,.,TGTGCCAGTAGTTTAACAGGGTGGGGGACTGAAGCTTTCTTT,CASSLTGWGTEAFF
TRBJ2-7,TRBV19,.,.,TGTGCCAGTAGTTACAATTTTATCGGGGACTACGAGCAGTACTTC,CASSYNFIGDYEQYF
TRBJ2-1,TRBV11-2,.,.,TGTGCCAGCAAGGATGGGAGGACATCTTACAATGAGCAGTTCTTC,CASKDGRTSYNEQFF
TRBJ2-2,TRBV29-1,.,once,TGCAGCGTTACCGGTGCCACCGGGGAGCTGTTTTTT,CSVTGATGELFF
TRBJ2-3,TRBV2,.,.,TGTGCCAGCAGTGACCCCCAGGGACCAGATACGCAGTATTTT,CASSDPQGPDTQYF
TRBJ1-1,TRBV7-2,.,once,TGTGCCAGCAGCTTACAGAGAAAGAACACTGAAGCTTTCTTT,CASSLQRKNTEAFF
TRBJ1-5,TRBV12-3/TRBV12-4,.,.,TGTGCCAGCAGTTTTGGGTCAGATCAGCCCCAGCATTTT,CASSFGSDQPQHF
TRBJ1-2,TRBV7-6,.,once,TGTGCCAGCAGCTTAGAGAGGGAAACTAACTATGGCTACACCTTC,CASSLERETNYGYTF
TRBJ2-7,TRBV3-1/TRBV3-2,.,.,TGTGCCAGCAGCCAAATGAACGAGCAGTACTTC,CASSQMNEQYF
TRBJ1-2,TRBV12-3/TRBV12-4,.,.,TGTGCCAGCGGTGACAGCGGAAGCCGTGGCTACACCTTC,CASGDSGSRGYTF
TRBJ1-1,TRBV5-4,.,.,TGTGCCAGCAGCCCCGGGACAACTCTAGAAGCTTTCTTT,CASSPGTTLEAFF
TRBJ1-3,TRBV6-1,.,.,TGTGCCAGCAGTGAAAGGGGGGACTCTGGAAACACCATATATTTT,CASSERGDSGNTIYF
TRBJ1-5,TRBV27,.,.,TGTGCCAGCTCTACATCTAGCAATCAGCCCCAGCATTTT,CASSTSSNQPQHF
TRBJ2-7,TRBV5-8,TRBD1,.,TGTGCCAGCAGCTTGGGGGCAGGGGGCGAGCAGTACTTC,CASSLGAGGEQYF
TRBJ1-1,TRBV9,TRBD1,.,TGTGCCAGCAGCGTAGAGGGGACAGGGAACACTGAAGCTTTCTTT,CASSVEGTGNTEAFF